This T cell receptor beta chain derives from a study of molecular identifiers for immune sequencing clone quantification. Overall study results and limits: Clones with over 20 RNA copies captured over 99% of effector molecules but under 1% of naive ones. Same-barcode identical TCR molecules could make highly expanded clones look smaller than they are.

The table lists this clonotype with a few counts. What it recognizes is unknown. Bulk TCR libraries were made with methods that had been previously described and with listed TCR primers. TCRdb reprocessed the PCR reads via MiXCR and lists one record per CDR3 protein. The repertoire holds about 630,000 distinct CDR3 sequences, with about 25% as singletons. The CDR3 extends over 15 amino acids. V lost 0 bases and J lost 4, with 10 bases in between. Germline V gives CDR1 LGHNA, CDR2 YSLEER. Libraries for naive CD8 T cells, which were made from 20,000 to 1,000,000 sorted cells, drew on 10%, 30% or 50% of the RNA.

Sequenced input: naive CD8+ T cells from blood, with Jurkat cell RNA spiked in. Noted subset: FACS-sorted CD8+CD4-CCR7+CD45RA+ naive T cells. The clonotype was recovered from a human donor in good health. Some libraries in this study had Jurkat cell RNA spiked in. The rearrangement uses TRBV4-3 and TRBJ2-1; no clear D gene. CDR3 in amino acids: CASSQDFGLYNEQFF. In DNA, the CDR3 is TGCGCCAGCAGCCAAGATTTCGGGCTATACAATGAGCAGTTCTTC.